This T cell receptor (beta chain) is from a study of neoadjuvant anti-PD-1 for oral cavity cancer. Turning to the study itself: Patients without progression received a fourth nivolumab dose around day 43, then surgical resection on days 50-56. Study results and limitations: Non-responders to neoadjuvant nivolumab had significantly more clonal PBMC T cells than responders.

This clone was seen only once. The antigen is not known. Indicated time point: after neoadjuvant nivolumab, at surgical resection. PBMCs were not maintained or expanded in culture before analysis. PBMC libraries mostly used around 460 ng of input genomic DNA, with six replicates per sample. Assay used: immunoSEQ multiplex PCR; TCRdb lists only in-frame clones, some missing. The profile shows over 65,000 clones, more than 75% of them singletons. The CDR3 has 14 residues. Trimming took 7 bases from V and 5 from J, leaving 17 bases between them. The germline CDR1 and CDR2 sequences are LNHDA and SQIVND (reference sequence).

V gene TRBV19 combines with J gene TRBJ2-5; D is possibly TRBD2 (6 bases). The sequence was collected from a person aged 35 to 85 with oral cavity squamous cell carcinoma. The sample consisted of PBMCs, taken after nivolumab (anti-PD-1) treatment. CDR3 protein: CASTPGTGGETQYF. Here the CDR3 DNA reads TGTGCCAGTACTCCCGGGACTGGGGGGGAGACCCAGTACTTC.